The entry that follows covers one TCR beta chain sequence. Its antigen is unknown. The CDR3 has 16 amino acids. V dropped 0 bases and J dropped 8; count of bases not matched to a gene: 9. From germline, CDR1 is SGDLS and CDR2 YYNGEE. The study drew donors from healthy Caucasian individuals in Russia aged roughly 6 to 90. These data belong to a study of blood T cells in healthy people across ages. Study-level findings and limits: Samples with more naive T cells showed higher observed beta diversity.

A second PCR, run for roughly 7 to 11 cycles, used a sample-barcoded 5' primer plus a J-beta primer mix. Using its own MiXCR run on the 5' RACE reads, TCRdb lists one record per CDR3 protein. The sample has 650,000 to 800,000 distinct CDR3 sequences, around 42% seen once. The sample taken for sequencing was blood. The rearrangement links TRBV9 to TRBJ2-3; TRBD2 agrees at 10 bases. The TCR sequence derives from a man between 60 and 70 years old in good health. CDR3 bases: TGTGCCAGCAGCGTAGCTTCTAGCGGGGGAACGGGTACGCAGTATTTT. Translated, it gives CASSVASSGGTGTQYF.